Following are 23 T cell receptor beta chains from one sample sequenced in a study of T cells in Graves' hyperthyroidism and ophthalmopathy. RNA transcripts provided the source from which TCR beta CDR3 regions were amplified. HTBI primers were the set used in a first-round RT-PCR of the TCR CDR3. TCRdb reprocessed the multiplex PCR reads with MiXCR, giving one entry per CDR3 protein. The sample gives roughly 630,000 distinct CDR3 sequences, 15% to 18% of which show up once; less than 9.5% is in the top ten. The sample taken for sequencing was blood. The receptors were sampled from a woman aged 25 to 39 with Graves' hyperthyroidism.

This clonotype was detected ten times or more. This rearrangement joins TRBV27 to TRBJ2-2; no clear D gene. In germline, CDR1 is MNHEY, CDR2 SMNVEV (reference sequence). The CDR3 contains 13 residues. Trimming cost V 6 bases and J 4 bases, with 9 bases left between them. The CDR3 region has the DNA TGTGCCAGCAGCTTAAGTCGCACCGGGGAGCTGTTTTTT. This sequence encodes CASSLSRTGELFF.

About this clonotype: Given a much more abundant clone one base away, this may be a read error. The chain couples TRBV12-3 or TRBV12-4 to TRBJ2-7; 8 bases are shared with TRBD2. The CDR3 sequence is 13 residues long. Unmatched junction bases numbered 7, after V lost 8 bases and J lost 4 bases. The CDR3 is CASAGSGNYEQYF. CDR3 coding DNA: TGTGCCAGCGCTGGTAGCGGGAATTACGAGCAGTACTTC.

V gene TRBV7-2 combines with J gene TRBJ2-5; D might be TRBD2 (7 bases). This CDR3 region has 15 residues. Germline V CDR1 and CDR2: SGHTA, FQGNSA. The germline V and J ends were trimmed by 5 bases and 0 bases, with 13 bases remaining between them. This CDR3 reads CASSPGEGYQETQYF. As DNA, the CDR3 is TGTGCCAGCAGCCCAGGGGAGGGGTACCAAGAGACCCAGTACTTC. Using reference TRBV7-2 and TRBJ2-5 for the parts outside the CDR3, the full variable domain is GAGVSQSPSNKVTEKGKDVELRCDPISGHTALYWYRQSLGQGLEFLIYFQGNSAPDKSGLPSDRFSAERTGGSVSTLTIQRTQQEDSAVYLCASSPGEGYQETQYFGPGTRLLVL.

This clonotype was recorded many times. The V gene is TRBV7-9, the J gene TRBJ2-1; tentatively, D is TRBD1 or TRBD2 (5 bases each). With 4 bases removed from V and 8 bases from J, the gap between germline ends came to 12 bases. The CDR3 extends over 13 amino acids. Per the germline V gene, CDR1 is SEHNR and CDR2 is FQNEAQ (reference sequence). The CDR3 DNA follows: TGTGCCAGCAGCTCGAGGGGCGGCTATGAGCAGTTCTTC. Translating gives CASSSRGGYEQFF.

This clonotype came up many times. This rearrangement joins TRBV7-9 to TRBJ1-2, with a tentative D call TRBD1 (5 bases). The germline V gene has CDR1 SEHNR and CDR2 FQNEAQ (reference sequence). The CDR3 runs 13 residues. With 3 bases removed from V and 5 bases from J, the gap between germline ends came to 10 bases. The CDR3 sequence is CASSLLGDYGYTF. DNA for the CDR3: TGTGCCAGCAGCTTGTTGGGGGATTATGGCTACACCTTC.

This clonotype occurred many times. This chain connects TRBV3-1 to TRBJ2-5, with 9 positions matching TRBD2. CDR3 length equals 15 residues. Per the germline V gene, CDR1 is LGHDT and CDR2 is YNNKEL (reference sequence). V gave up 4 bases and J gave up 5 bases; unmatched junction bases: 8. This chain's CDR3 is CASSRNAGGPETQYF. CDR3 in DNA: TGTGCCAGCAGCCGTAACGCGGGAGGGCCGGAGACCCAGTACTTC.

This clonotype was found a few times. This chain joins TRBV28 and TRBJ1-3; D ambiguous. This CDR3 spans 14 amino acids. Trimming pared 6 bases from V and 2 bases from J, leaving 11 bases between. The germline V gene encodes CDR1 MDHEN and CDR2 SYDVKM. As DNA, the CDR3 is TGTGCCAGCAGCCAGACAACAGCTGGAAACACCATATATTTT. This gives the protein CASSQTTAGNTIYF.

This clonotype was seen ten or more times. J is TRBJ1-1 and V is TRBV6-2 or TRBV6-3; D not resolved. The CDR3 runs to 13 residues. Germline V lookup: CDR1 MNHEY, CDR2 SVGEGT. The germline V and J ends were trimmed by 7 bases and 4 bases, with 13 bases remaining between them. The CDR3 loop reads CASIHSWGTEAFF. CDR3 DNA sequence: TGTGCCAGCATCCACTCATGGGGCACTGAAGCTTTCTTT.

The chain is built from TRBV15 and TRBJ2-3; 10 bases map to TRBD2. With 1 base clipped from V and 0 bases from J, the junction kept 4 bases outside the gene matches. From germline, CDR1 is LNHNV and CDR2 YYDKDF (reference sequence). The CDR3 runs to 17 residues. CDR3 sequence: CATSRVGLAASTDTQYF. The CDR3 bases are TGTGCCACCAGCAGAGTAGGACTAGCGGCTAGCACAGATACGCAGTATTTT.

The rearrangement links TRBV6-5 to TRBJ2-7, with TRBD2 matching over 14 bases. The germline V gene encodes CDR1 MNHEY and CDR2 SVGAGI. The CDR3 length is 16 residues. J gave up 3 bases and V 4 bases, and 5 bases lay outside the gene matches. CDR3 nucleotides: TGTGCCAGCAGTTTCGCGGGACTAGCGGGGGACTACGAGCAGTACTTC. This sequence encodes CASSFAGLAGDYEQYF.

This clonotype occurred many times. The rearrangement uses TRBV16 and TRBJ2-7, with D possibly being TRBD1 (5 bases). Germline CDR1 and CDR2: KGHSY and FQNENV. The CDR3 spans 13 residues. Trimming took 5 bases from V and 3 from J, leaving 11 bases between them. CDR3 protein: CASSEAGNYEQYF. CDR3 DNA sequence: TGTGCCAGCAGCGAGGCAGGGAACTACGAGCAGTACTTC. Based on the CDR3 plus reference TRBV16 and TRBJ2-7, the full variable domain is GEEVAQTPKHLVRGEGQKAKLYCAPIKGHSYVFWYQQVLKNEFKFLISFQNENVFDETGMPKERFSAKCLPNSPCSLEIQATKLEDSAVYFCASSEAGNYEQYFGPGTRLTVT.

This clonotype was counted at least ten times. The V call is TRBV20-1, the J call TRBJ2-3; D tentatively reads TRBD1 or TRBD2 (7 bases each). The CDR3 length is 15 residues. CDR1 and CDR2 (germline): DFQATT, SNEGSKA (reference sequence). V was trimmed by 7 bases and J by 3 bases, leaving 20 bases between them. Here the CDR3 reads CSVLKGASGTDTQYF. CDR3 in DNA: TGCAGTGTACTAAAGGGGGCTAGCGGAACAGATACGCAGTATTTT.

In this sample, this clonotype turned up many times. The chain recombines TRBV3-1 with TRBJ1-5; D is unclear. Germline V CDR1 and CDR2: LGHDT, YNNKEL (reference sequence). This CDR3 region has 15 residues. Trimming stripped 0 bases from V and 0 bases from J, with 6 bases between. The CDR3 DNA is TGTGCCAGCAGCCAAGACAGTAGTAGCAATCAGCCCCAGCATTTT. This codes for CASSQDSSSNQPQHF.

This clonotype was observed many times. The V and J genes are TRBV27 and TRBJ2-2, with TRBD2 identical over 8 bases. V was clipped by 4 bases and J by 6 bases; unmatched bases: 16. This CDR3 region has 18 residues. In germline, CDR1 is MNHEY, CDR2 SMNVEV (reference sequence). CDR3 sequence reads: CASSSPLGGRSLAGELFF. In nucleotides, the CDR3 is TGTGCCAGCAGTTCCCCACTGGGCGGGAGGTCGTTGGCCGGGGAGCTGTTTTTT.

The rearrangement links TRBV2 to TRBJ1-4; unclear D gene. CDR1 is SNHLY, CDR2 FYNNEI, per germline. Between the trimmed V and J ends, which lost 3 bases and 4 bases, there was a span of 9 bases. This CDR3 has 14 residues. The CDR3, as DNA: TGTGCCAGCAGTGAGGGTAGTAATAATGAAAAACTGTTTTTT. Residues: CASSEGSNNEKLFF.

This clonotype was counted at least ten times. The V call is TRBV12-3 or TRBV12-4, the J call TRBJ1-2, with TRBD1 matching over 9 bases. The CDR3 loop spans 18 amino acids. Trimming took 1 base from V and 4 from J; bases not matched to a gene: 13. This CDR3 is CASSLVKTGGVSGYGYTF. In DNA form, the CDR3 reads TGTGCCAGCAGTTTAGTAAAGACAGGGGGTGTATCTGGCTATGGCTACACCTTC.

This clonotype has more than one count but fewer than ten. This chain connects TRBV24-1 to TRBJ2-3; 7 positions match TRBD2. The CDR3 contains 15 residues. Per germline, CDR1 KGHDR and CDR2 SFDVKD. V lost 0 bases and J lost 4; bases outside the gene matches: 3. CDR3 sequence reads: CATSDLGGSSDTQYF. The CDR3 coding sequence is TGTGCCACCAGTGATTTGGGCGGGAGTTCAGATACGCAGTATTTT.

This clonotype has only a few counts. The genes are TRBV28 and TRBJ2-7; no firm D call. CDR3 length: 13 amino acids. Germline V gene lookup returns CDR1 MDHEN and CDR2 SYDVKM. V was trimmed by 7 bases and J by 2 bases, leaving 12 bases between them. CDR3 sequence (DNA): TGTGCCAGCAATCACGACCCCACCTACGAGCAGTACTTC. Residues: CASNHDPTYEQYF.

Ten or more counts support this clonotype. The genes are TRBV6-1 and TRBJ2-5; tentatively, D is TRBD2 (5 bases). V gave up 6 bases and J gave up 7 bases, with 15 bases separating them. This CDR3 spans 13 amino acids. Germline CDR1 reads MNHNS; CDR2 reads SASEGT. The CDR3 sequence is CASSQGLLGTQYF. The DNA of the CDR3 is TGTGCCAGCAGCCAAGGACTCCTCGGGACCCAGTACTTC.

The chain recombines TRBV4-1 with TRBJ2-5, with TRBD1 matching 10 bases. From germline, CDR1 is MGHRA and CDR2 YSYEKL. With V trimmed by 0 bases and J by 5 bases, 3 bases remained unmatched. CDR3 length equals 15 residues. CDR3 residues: CASSQDRGQGETQYF. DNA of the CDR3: TGCGCCAGCAGCCAAGATCGGGGACAGGGGGAGACCCAGTACTTC.

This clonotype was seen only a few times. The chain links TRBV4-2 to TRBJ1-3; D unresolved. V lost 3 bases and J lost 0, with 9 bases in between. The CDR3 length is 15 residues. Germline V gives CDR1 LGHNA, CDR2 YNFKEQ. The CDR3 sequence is CASSQDPFSGNTIYF. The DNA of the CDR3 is TGTGCCAGCAGCCAGGATCCCTTCTCTGGAAACACCATATATTTT.

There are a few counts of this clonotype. In DNA form, the CDR3 reads TGCGCCAGCAGCGATCCGACGGGGGGCTTCTATGGCTACACCTTC. Translation: CASSDPTGGFYGYTF. This rearrangement joins TRBV5-1 to TRBJ1-2, with a possible D match to TRBD1 (6 bases). From germline, CDR1 is SGHRS and CDR2 YFSETQ. This CDR3 region has 15 residues. V dropped 4 bases and J dropped 4 bases, with 17 bases sitting between them.

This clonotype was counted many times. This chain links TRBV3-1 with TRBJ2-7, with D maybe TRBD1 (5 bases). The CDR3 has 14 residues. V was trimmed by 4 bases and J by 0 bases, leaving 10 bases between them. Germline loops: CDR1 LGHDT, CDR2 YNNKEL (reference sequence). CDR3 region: CASSRGIGSYEQYF. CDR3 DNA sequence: TGTGCCAGCAGCCGGGGCATTGGCTCCTACGAGCAGTACTTC.